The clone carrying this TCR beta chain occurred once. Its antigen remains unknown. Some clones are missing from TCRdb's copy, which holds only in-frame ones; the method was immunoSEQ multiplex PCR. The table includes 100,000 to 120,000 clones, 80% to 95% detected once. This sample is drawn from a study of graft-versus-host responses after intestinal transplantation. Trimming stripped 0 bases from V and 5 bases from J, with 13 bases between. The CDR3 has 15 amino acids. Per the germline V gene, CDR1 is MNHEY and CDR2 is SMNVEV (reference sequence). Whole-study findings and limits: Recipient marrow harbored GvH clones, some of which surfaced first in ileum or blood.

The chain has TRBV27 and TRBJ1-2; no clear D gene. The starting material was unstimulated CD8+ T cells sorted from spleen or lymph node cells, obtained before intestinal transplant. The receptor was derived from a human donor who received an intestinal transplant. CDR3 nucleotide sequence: TGTGCCAGCAGTTTATCGTGGGCAAATTCATATGGCTACACCTTC. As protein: CASSLSWANSYGYTF.